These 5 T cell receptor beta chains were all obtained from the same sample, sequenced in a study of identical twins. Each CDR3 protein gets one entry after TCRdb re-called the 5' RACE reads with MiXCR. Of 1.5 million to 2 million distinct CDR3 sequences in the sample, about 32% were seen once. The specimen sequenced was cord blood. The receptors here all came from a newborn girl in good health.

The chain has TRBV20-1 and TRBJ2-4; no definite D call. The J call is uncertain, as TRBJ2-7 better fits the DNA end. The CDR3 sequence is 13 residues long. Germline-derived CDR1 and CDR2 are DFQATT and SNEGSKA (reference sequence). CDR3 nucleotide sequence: TGCAGTGCGCGCGACTTGTTAGCCTACGAGCAGTACTTC. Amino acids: CSARDLLAYEQYF.

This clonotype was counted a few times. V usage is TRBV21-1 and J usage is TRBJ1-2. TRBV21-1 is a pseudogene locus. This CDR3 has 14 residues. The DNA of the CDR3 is TGTGCCAGCAGTGGCAGGGCTGGAAACTATGGCTACACCTTC. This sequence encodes CASSGRAGNYGYTF.

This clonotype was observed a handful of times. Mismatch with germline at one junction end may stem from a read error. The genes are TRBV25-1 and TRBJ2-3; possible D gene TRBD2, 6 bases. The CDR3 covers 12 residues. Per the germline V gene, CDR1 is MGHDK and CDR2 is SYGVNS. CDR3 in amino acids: CARGLRTDTQYF. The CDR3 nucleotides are TGCGCAAGGGGACTTCGCACAGATACGCAGTATTTT.

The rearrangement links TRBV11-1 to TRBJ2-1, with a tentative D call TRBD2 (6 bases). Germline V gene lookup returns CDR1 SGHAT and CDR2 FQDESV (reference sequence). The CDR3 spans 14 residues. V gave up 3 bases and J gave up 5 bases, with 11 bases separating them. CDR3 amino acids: CASSFSGSNNEQFF. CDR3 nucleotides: TGTGCCAGCAGCTTTAGCGGCTCTAACAATGAGCAGTTCTTC.

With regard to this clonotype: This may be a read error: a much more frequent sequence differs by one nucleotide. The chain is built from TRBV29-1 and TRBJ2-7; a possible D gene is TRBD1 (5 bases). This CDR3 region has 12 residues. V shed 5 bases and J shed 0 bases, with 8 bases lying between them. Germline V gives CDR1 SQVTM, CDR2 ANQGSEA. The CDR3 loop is CSVLGHSYEQYF. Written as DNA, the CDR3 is TGCAGCGTTTTAGGACACTCCTACGAGCAGTACTTC.